One sample yielded the 32 T cell receptor beta chains listed below, sequenced in a study of T cell clonality in common variable immunodeficiency. This table comes from immunoSEQ multiplex PCR, and its TCRdb copy is limited to in-frame clones, with some not included. The data list 40,000 to 60,000 clones, none observed once; around 2% falls to the top ten. Source material: peripheral blood mononuclear cells. Receptors originate from a person aged 18 to 70 in good health.

This clone was recorded at least ten times. With the read ending 3 residues before the CDR3 end, the germline J gene is used to fill in that end. The V and J genes are TRBV19 and TRBJ2-7, with TRBD1 matching over 9 bases. Germline V gene sequence: CDR1 LNHDA, CDR2 SQIVND (reference sequence). Germline trimming cut 5 bases from V and 0 bases from J; bases unmatched to any gene: 5. This CDR3 spans 15 amino acids. The CDR3 region is CASSPGTGSSYEQYF. CDR3 bases read: TGTGCCAGTAGTCCAGGGACAGGGTCCTCCTACGAG.

This clone was picked up many times. The missing CDR3 end, 3 residues past where the read stops, is filled in from the germline J gene. The rearrangement links TRBV7-9 to TRBJ1-1, with a tentative D call TRBD1 (5 bases). Germline V CDR1 and CDR2: SEHNR, FQNEAQ (reference sequence). The CDR3 has 15 residues. V was cut by 3 bases and J by 1 base, with 12 bases left in between. The sequenced part of the CDR3 DNA is TGTGCCAGCAGCTTGCTCAGGGAGGAGAACACTGAA. It yields the protein CASSLLREENTE. The full CDR3 is CASSLLREENTEAFF.

This clone has more than one count but fewer than ten. The read falls 3 residues short of the CDR3 end, and the missing part is taken from the germline J gene. The J gene is TRBJ1-1, the V gene TRBV7-2; D possibly corresponds to TRBD1 (5 bases). The CDR3 covers 15 residues. The germline V gene has CDR1 SGHTA and CDR2 FQGNSA. CDR3 bases read: TGTGCCAGCAGCTTTGAACTAGCGGGGGATGATACG. This gives the protein CASSFELAGDDT. The full CDR3 reads CASSFELAGDDTAFF.

This clone was found many times. From the germline J gene comes the end of the CDR3, since the read stops 3 residues before it. The rearrangement links TRBV7-9 to TRBJ1-1, with 7 positions matching TRBD1. The J segment lost 3 bases and the V segment lost 10 bases, leaving 5 bases of the junction unmatched. CDR3 size: 12 residues. The V gene's germline CDR1 is SEHNR and CDR2 FQNEAQ (reference sequence). CDR3 residues: CAINTGDTEAFF. CDR3 bases read: TGTGCCATCAACACAGGGGACACTGAA. Full variable domain (missing parts from reference TRBV7-9 and TRBJ1-1): DTGVSQNPRHKITKRGQNVTFRCDPISEHNRLYWYRQTLGQGPEFLTYFQNEAQLEKSRLLSDRFSAERPKGSFSTLEIQRTEQGDSAMYLCAINTGDTEAFFGQGTRLTVV.

This clone was recorded at least ten times. The sequence runs out 3 residues before the end of the CDR3; the remainder is reconstructed from the germline J gene. This chain joins TRBV10-3 and TRBJ1-2, with 8 positions matching TRBD1. Germline CDR1 is ENHRY and CDR2 is SYGVKD. V lost 7 bases and J lost 6; bases outside the gene matches: 10. The CDR3 covers 14 residues. The CDR3 DNA, read in part, is TGTGCCATCACTAACAGGGGGGAAGTCGATGGC. It specifies CAITNRGEVDG. The CDR3 in its entirety is CAITNRGEVDGYTF.

This clone appeared many times. The sequence runs out 3 residues before the end of the CDR3; the remainder is reconstructed from the germline J gene. The V gene is TRBV29-1, the J gene TRBJ2-1; 8 positions agree with TRBD1. Germline V gene lookup returns CDR1 SQVTM and CDR2 ANQGSEA. The V gene end was trimmed by 7 bases and the J gene end by 7 bases; junction bases not matched to a gene: 3. This CDR3 spans 11 amino acids. The covered CDR3 bases are TGCAGCGCCCGACAGGGGAATGAG. Translation: CSARQGNE. The CDR3 in full is CSARQGNEQFF.

This clone showed up many times. The read comes to an end 3 residues before the CDR3 does, leaving the germline J gene to fill in the end. The genes are TRBV4-1 and TRBJ2-1; 9 nucleotides match TRBD2. Unmatched junction bases numbered 18, after V lost 4 bases and J lost 8 bases. The CDR3 is 18 amino acids. Germline V CDR1 and CDR2: MGHRA, YSYEKL. The CDR3 sequence: CASSRGRVSRGGGDEQFF. The CDR3 bases that were read are TGCGCCAGCAGCCGGGGCAGGGTGTCGCGGGGGGGCGGGGATGAG.

This clone has more than one count but fewer than ten. The CDR3 end falls 3 residues outside the read, so it is completed with the germline J gene. The chain carries TRBV20-1 and TRBJ2-7, with a weak D call TRBD1 (5 bases). The CDR3 extends over 13 amino acids. The germline V and J ends were trimmed by 1 base and 3 bases, with 10 bases remaining between them. Looked up from germline, CDR1 is DFQATT and CDR2 is SNEGSKA (reference sequence). CDR3 DNA (partial): TGCAGTGCTAGAGGACCAGACAGCTACGAG. Translating gives CSARGPDSYE. From start to end, the CDR3 is CSARGPDSYEQYF.

This clone was recorded at least ten times. The sequenced fragment ends 3 residues before the CDR3 boundary, so the rest is inferred from the germline J gene. The chain recombines TRBV12-3 or TRBV12-4 with TRBJ2-1, with TRBD2 as a possible D gene (6 bases). This CDR3 has 16 amino acids. The germline V and J ends were trimmed by 6 bases and 3 bases, with 18 bases remaining between them. The CDR3 region is CASSPGGLRDYNEQFF. CDR3 bases read: TGTGCCAGCAGCCCCGGGGGTCTTCGGGACTACAATGAG.

This clone was seen at least ten times. The sequenced fragment ends 3 residues before the CDR3 boundary, so the rest is inferred from the germline J gene. The chain carries TRBV5-4 and TRBJ1-1; possible D gene TRBD1, 6 bases. V dropped 1 base and J dropped 4 bases, with 11 bases sitting between them. This CDR3 is 14 amino acids long. Per the germline V gene, CDR1 is SGHNT and CDR2 is YYREEE (reference sequence). The DNA read from the CDR3 is TGTGCCAGCAGCTTGACAGGGAGAGGCACTGAA. Protein: CASSLTGRGTE. The whole CDR3 sequence is CASSLTGRGTEAFF.

The sample holds a few counts of this clone. With the read ending 3 residues before the CDR3 end, the germline J gene is used to fill in that end. This chain uses TRBV6-4 with TRBJ2-1, with a possible D match to TRBD2 (5 bases). From germline, CDR1 is MRHNA and CDR2 SNTAGT. Between the trimmed V and J ends, which lost 3 bases and 7 bases, there was a span of 13 bases. This CDR3 has 14 amino acids. CDR3 DNA, as far as it was read: TGTGCCAGCAGTGATGGGCCCGGGGTGAATGAG. This encodes CASSDGPGVNE. The complete CDR3 sequence is CASSDGPGVNEQFF.

This clone was seen at least ten times. The read gets to within 3 residues of the CDR3 end, and the germline J gene fills in the rest. This chain links TRBV20-1 with TRBJ1-1; maybe TRBD1 (5 bases). CDR1 DFQATT and CDR2 SNEGSKA come from the germline V gene (reference sequence). Trimming left V 6 bases short and J 1 base short, with 12 bases between. The CDR3 length is 13 residues. Partial CDR3 DNA: TGCAGTGCGACGCTTCAGGGGAACACTGAA. It translates to CSATLQGNTE. The whole CDR3 region reads CSATLQGNTEAFF.

This clone came up many times. The read finishes 3 residues shy of the CDR3 end, and the germline J gene is used to complete it. The rearrangement joins TRBV5-1 to TRBJ1-4; no clear D gene. The CDR3 is made up of 15 amino acids. Germline CDR1 reads SGHRS; CDR2 reads YFSETQ. The V end lost 1 base, the J end lost 0 bases, and 7 bases lay between the germline ends. The CDR3 sequence: CASSLTVATNEKLFF. The sequenced CDR3 bases are TGCGCCAGCAGCTTGACGGTTGCAACTAATGAAAAA.

In regard to this clone: This clone may be a read error of a much larger clone one base away. The CDR3 extends 3 residues past the end of the read, so its final part is completed from the germline J gene. The chain has TRBV5-1 and TRBJ2-5, with a possible D match to TRBD2 (6 bases). The germline CDR1 and CDR2 sequences are SGHRS and YFSETQ. The CDR3 length is 16 residues. The sequenced CDR3 bases are TGCGCCAGCAGCTTGGCCTTGGTAGCGGTCACAGATACC. Protein sequence: CASSLALVAVTDT. The full CDR3 protein is CASSLALVAVTDTQYF.

This clone occurred many times. The read terminates 3 residues before the CDR3 end, so the remaining end is supplied by the germline J gene. The chain joins TRBV12-3 or TRBV12-4 to TRBJ2-4; 12 nucleotides agree with TRBD2. The CDR3 runs to 16 residues. The V segment lost 6 bases and the J segment 2 bases; nucleotides outside the gene matches: 5. Partial CDR3 DNA: TGTGCCAGCAGCCCACTAGCGGGGGGAACCAAAAACATT. Translating gives CASSPLAGGTKNI. The complete CDR3 reads CASSPLAGGTKNIQYF.

This clone was detected ten times or more. The read halts 3 residues ahead of the CDR3 end, with the missing end drawn from the germline J gene. This chain uses TRBV7-2 with TRBJ1-2; perhaps TRBD1 as D (6 bases). Germline V CDR1 and CDR2: SGHTA, FQGNSA. The CDR3 is 13 amino acids. The CDR3 DNA, read in part, is TGTGCCAGCAGCTTAGACAGCCAGGGGGGC. Translation gives CASSLDSQGG. The whole CDR3 protein reads CASSLDSQGGYTF.

This clone was seen only a few times. The sequenced fragment ends 3 residues before the CDR3 boundary, so the rest is inferred from the germline J gene. V gene TRBV19 combines with J gene TRBJ1-5; 8 nucleotides match TRBD1. The CDR3 spans 19 residues. With V trimmed by 5 bases and J by 0 bases, 15 bases remained unmatched. Germline CDR1 and CDR2: LNHDA and SQIVND (reference sequence). CDR3 region: CASSHPIISGGYSNQPQHF. The CDR3 bases that were read are TGTGCCAGTAGTCACCCCATAATTTCAGGGGGCTATAGCAATCAGCCC. The whole variable domain, remainder taken from reference TRBV19 and TRBJ1-5, is DGGITQSPKYLFRKEGQNVTLSCEQNLNHDAMYWYRQDPGQGLRLIYYSQIVNDFQKGDIAEGYSVSREKKESFPLTVTSAQKNPTAFYLCASSHPIISGGYSNQPQHFGDGTRLSIL.

As for this clone: The CDR3 end falls 3 residues outside the read, so it is completed with the germline J gene. The rearrangement uses TRBV6-2 or TRBV6-3 and TRBJ2-2; the match to TRBD1 covers 8 bases. The CDR3 extends over 17 amino acids. Unmatched junction bases numbered 9, after V lost 4 bases and J lost 2 bases. Germline V gene lookup returns CDR1 MNHEY and CDR2 SVGEGT. The CDR3 protein is CASSSAGTGINTGELFF. The covered CDR3 bases are TGTGCCAGCAGTTCCGCCGGGACAGGAATCAACACCGGGGAG.

This clone has just a few counts. Read data end 3 residues before the CDR3 end; the end is taken from the germline J gene. The chain couples TRBV18 to TRBJ2-5; TRBD1 matches 7 bases. Trimming took 4 bases from V and 4 from J; bases not matched to a gene: 3. Germline V gene lookup returns CDR1 KGHSH and CDR2 LQKENI. This CDR3 is built from 13 residues. The CDR3 sequence: CASSQTGTETQYF. The CDR3 bases that were read are TGTGCCAGCTCACAGACAGGGACAGAGACC.

This clone was picked up many times. The CDR3 end is not reached by the read, which stops 3 residues before it; the germline J gene fills it in. J is TRBJ2-3 and V is TRBV20-1; D remains ambiguous. There are 14 residues in the CDR3. The germline CDR1 and CDR2 sequences are DFQATT and SNEGSKA (reference sequence). Trimming took off 0 bases at V and 2 bases at J, with 9 bases between the two ends. Incomplete CDR3 DNA: TGCAGTGCTAGAGATCCCAGAATCACAGATACG. Translation gives CSARDPRITDT. The full CDR3 reads CSARDPRITDTQYF.

This clone was picked up many times. Sequencing ends 3 residues short of the CDR3 end; the germline J gene provides the rest. The chain uses TRBV19 and TRBJ2-3, with D uncertain. Deletions cut 3 bases from V and 4 bases from J, with 8 bases between. The CDR3 is made up of 13 amino acids. Germline CDR1 reads LNHDA; CDR2 reads SQIVND (reference sequence). The sequenced CDR3 bases are TGTGCCAGTAGTATCGGCGGAGCAGATACG. Translated: CASSIGGADT. The complete CDR3 sequence is CASSIGGADTQYF.

There are many counts of this clone. The read finishes 3 residues shy of the CDR3 end, and the germline J gene is used to complete it. This sequence joins TRBV5-4 and TRBJ2-5, with 8 bases lining up with TRBD2. The length of the CDR3 is 15 residues. Germline V gives CDR1 SGHNT, CDR2 YYREEE (reference sequence). With 4 bases clipped from V and 5 bases from J, the junction kept 10 bases outside the gene matches. The CDR3 bases that were read are TGTGCCAGCAGCCCCGGGGGGGTGGAGGGGGAGACC. Translated: CASSPGGVEGET. In full, the CDR3 reads CASSPGGVEGETQYF.

This clone was found many times. The read ends 3 residues before the CDR3 terminus; that terminus is restored from the germline J gene. The rearrangement links TRBV20-1 to TRBJ1-2; no clear D. CDR1 is DFQATT and CDR2 is SNEGSKA in the germline V gene (reference sequence). The CDR3 length is 12 residues. Trimming shortened V by 0 bases and J by 7 bases, and 9 bases separated the two germline ends. The sequenced CDR3 bases are TGCAGTGCTAGAGATCTGAGGTTTGGC. Translation gives CSARDLRFG. From start to end, the CDR3 is CSARDLRFGYTF.

This clone was seen repeatedly, ten times or more. The CDR3 bases that were read are TGTGCCAGCAGCTTGAGACAGGGTTTCAATTCACCC. It encodes CASSLRQGFNSP. Given in full, the CDR3 is CASSLRQGFNSPLHF. The V call is TRBV7-9, the J call TRBJ1-6, with 7 bases lining up with TRBD1. The read stops 3 residues short of the end of the CDR3; the missing end is completed from the germline J gene. CDR3 length: 15 amino acids. Trimming at V came to 3 bases and at J to 7 bases, leaving 6 bases not matched to a gene. Germline values: CDR1 SEHNR, CDR2 FQNEAQ (reference sequence).

This clone was seen repeatedly, ten times or more. Coverage ceases 3 residues before the CDR3 finishes, and the germline J gene fills in the end. This chain connects TRBV12-5 to TRBJ2-5; unclear D gene. The CDR3 sequence is 14 residues long. The germline gives CDR1 LGHNT, CDR2 FRNRAP. The V gene lost 5 bases and the J gene lost 1 base, with 11 bases spanning the gap. CDR3 loop: CASGIPKGQETQYF. CDR3 DNA, as far as it was read: TGTGCTAGTGGTATCCCTAAGGGCCAAGAGACC.

This clone was counted at least ten times. The read finishes 3 residues shy of the CDR3 end, and the germline J gene is used to complete it. The V call is TRBV18, the J call TRBJ2-1, with 8 nucleotides matching TRBD1. V was clipped by 3 bases and J by 9 bases; unmatched bases: 7. The CDR3 length is 14 residues. Germline loops: CDR1 KGHSH, CDR2 LQKENI. The sequenced part of the CDR3 DNA is TGTGCCAGCTCACCCGGGACAGGTTTTTTTGAG. Encoded protein: CASSPGTGFFE. The whole CDR3 region reads CASSPGTGFFEQFF.

This clone was picked up a small number of times. Read data end 3 residues before the CDR3 end; the end is taken from the germline J gene. This rearrangement joins TRBV2 to TRBJ1-1; 11 nucleotides agree with TRBD1. Germline V gene data show CDR1 as SNHLY and CDR2 as FYNNEI. Germline trimming cut 6 bases from V and 5 bases from J; bases unmatched to any gene: 5. This CDR3 region has 14 residues. Incomplete CDR3 DNA: TGTGCCAGCAGGGGGACAGGGGGAGGGACTGAA. It encodes CASRGTGGGTE. The full CDR3 reads CASRGTGGGTEAFF.

This clone was seen a handful of times. The junction departs from the called germline gene at one end, perhaps through a read error. The read ends 3 residues shy of where the CDR3 ends; the end is completed using the germline J gene. The J gene is TRBJ1-2, the V gene TRBV29-1; a possible D gene is TRBD1 (5 bases). CDR1 is SQVTM and CDR2 is ANQGSEA in the germline V gene. The CDR3 consists of 15 residues. CDR3 residues: CSVETGQGGNYDYTF. The sequenced CDR3 bases are TGCAGCGTTGAGACCGGGCAGGGAGGAAACTATGAC.

This clone has ten or more counts. The CDR3 spells CASSFTGLGEKLFF. Incomplete CDR3 DNA: TGTGCCAGCAGCTTCACAGGGTTGGGAGAAAAA. V is TRBV7-8 and J is TRBJ1-4, with D possibly TRBD1 on 6 matching bases. From the germline J gene comes the end of the CDR3, since the read stops 3 residues before it. V was shortened by 3 bases and J by 8 bases, with 13 bases between the two germline ends. Germline V CDR1 and CDR2: SGHVS, FQNEAQ. This CDR3 is built from 14 residues.

Many counts were recorded for this clone. The CDR3 end falls 3 residues outside the read, so it is completed with the germline J gene. The chain is built from TRBV20-1 and TRBJ2-1; 12 bases align to TRBD2. This CDR3 has 16 residues. With V trimmed by 0 bases and J by 9 bases, 9 bases remained unmatched. CDR1 DFQATT and CDR2 SNEGSKA come from the germline V gene (reference sequence). Incomplete CDR3 DNA: TGCAGTGCTAGAGATCCCCTAGCGGGGGGGCAAGGTGAG. This codes for CSARDPLAGGQGE. From start to end, the CDR3 is CSARDPLAGGQGEQFF.

This clone came up many times. One end of the junction varies from germline; a read error may be responsible. The read is 3 residues too short to cover the CDR3 end, so that end is filled in from the germline J gene. The chain links TRBV29-1 to TRBJ2-2; TRBD1 matches 7 bases. CDR1 and CDR2 from the germline V gene are SQVTM and ANQGSEA. The CDR3 is made up of 13 amino acids. CDR3: CSSQTGNIGELFF. CDR3 bases read: TGCAGCTCTCAGACAGGGAACATCGGGGAG.

This clone has ten or more counts. Read data end 3 residues before the CDR3 end; the end is taken from the germline J gene. The chain recombines TRBV12-3 or TRBV12-4 with TRBJ2-2; 7 positions match TRBD1. The CDR3 covers 17 residues. Trimming cost V 7 bases and J 2 bases; bases outside gene matches: 13. CDR3 bases read: TGTGCCAGCACCCTAAACGGAAGGGGGCTCAACACCGGGGAG. As protein: CASTLNGRGLNTGE. The CDR3 in full is CASTLNGRGLNTGELFF.